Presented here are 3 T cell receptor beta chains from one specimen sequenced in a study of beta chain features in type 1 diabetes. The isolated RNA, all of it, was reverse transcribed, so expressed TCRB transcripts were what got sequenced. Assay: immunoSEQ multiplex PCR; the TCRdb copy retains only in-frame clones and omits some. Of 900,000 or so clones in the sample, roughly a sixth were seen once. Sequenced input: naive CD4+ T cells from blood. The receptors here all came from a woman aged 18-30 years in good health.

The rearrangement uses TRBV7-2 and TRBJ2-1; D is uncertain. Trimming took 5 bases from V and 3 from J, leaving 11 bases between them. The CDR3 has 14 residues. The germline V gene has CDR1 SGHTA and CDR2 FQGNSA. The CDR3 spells CASSPRPFYNEQFF. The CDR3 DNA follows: TGTGCCAGCAGCCCCCGTCCCTTCTACAATGAGCAGTTCTTC.

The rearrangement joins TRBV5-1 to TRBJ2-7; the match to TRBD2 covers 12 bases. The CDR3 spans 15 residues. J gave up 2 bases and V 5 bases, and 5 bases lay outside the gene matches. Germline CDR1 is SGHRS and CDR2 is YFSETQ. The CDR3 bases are TGCGCCAGCAGGGACGGACTAGCGGGGACCTACGAGCAGTACTTC. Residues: CASRDGLAGTYEQYF.

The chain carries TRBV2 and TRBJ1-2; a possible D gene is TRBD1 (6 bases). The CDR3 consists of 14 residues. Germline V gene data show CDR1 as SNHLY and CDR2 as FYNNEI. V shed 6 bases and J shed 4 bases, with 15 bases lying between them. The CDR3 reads CASSGFQGSYGYTF. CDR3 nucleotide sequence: TGTGCCAGCAGCGGTTTCCAGGGGAGCTATGGCTACACCTTC. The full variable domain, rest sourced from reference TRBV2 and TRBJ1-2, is EPEVTQTPSHQVTQMGQEVILRCVPISNHLYFYWYRQILGQKVEFLVSFYNNEISEKSEIFDDQFSVERPDGSNFTLKIRSTKLEDSAMYFCASSGFQGSYGYTFGSGTRLTVV.